Shown below are 24 T cell receptor beta chains from a single sample sequenced in a study of blood T cell repertoires in COVID-19. The protocol was immunoSEQ multiplex PCR, while the TCRdb copy is restricted to in-frame clones and leaves out a portion. Of around 250,000 clones listed, roughly 80% are singletons. Input material: PBMCs or T cells enriched from blood (not recorded which). The receptors derive from a middle-aged man who had been exposed to COVID-19.

V usage is TRBV10-1 and J usage is TRBJ2-3; a weak D match, TRBD2 (6 bases). CDR3 length: 17 residues. Per the germline V gene, CDR1 is WNHNN and CDR2 is SYGVQD (reference sequence). The ends were cut back, 3 bases at V and 1 base at J, with 17 bases in the middle. The DNA for the CDR3 is TGCGCCAGCAGTGAAGGGTGGACTACCAGGGGCACAGATACGCAGTATTTT. Protein: CASSEGWTTRGTDTQYF.

The CDR3 bases are TGTGCCAGCTCCTACCTAGCGGGAGCTTACGAGCAGTACTTC. Translation: CASSYLAGAYEQYF. The chain uses TRBV18 and TRBJ2-7, with 10 nucleotides matching TRBD2. There are 14 residues in the CDR3. The ends lost 6 bases at V and 4 bases at J; junction bases unmatched: 6. CDR1 and CDR2 (germline): KGHSH, LQKENI.

For the CDR3, the DNA is TGTGCCAGCAGCAACTGGGGGACATATACCTACGAGCAGTACTTC. It specifies CASSNWGTYTYEQYF. This chain joins TRBV5-6 and TRBJ2-7; weak D call: TRBD1 (6 bases). This CDR3 spans 15 amino acids. Per germline, CDR1 SGHDT and CDR2 YYEEEE. V shed 4 bases and J shed 2 bases, with 16 bases lying between them.

J is TRBJ1-1 and V is TRBV11-3; TRBD1 matches at 7 bases. The junction had 3 bases not matched to a gene; V was cut back by 4 bases and J by 1 base. CDR1 and CDR2 from the germline V gene are SGHNT and YENEEA. The CDR3 is 14 residues long. CDR3 bases: TGTGCCAGCAGCTCTGGGACAGCGAACACTGAAGCTTTCTTT. Encoded protein: CASSSGTANTEAFF.

The chain joins TRBV2 to TRBJ1-2; 7 bases map to TRBD1. This CDR3 is 15 amino acids long. The junction had 12 bases not matched to a gene; V was cut back by 6 bases and J by 5 bases. In germline, CDR1 is SNHLY, CDR2 FYNNEI. The CDR3 loop is CASSRGGQTGYGYTF. CDR3 DNA sequence: TGTGCCAGCAGCCGTGGGGGACAGACAGGGTATGGCTACACCTTC.

The count of this clone is one. As DNA, the CDR3 is TGTGCCAGCAGCGTAGCTCCCAGCGCGACAGATACGCAGTATTTT. This gives the protein CASSVAPSATDTQYF. The chain uses TRBV9 and TRBJ2-3; D is uncertain. Germline CDR1 SGDLS, CDR2 YYNGEE. The germline V and J ends were trimmed by 0 bases and 3 bases, with 11 bases remaining between them. This CDR3 spans 15 amino acids.

This clone appeared once. The chain combines TRBV12-3 or TRBV12-4 with TRBJ2-5; D is perhaps TRBD1 (5 bases). The ends were cut back, 1 base at V and 9 bases at J, with 9 bases in the middle. The CDR3 runs to 12 residues. The CDR3 DNA is TGTGCCAGCAGTTTAGGGACGACAGCCCAGTACTTC. Residues: CASSLGTTAQYF.

V gene TRBV5-1 combines with J gene TRBJ2-1; D gene uncertain. The CDR3 runs to 12 residues. Trimming stripped 4 bases from V and 9 bases from J, with 11 bases between. Germline loops: CDR1 SGHRS, CDR2 YFSETQ. The CDR3 region has the DNA TGCGCCAGCAGCCTTTCCCTAGGTGAGCAGTTCTTC. This sequence encodes CASSLSLGEQFF.

V is TRBV7-6 and J is TRBJ2-7; a weak D match, TRBD1 (6 bases). The germline V gene has CDR1 SGHVS and CDR2 FNYEAQ. The CDR3 spans 14 residues. Deletions cut 5 bases from V and 6 bases from J, with 17 bases between. CDR3 residues: CASSPRRTALEQYF. The CDR3 DNA sequence: TGTGCCAGCAGCCCCCGCCGGACAGCACTCGAGCAGTACTTC. Filled out from reference TRBV7-6 and TRBJ2-7, the complete variable domain reads GAGVSQSPRYKVTKRGQDVALRCDPISGHVSLYWYRQALGQGPEFLTYFNYEAQQDKSGLPNDRFSAERPEGSISTLTIQRTEQRDSAMYRCASSPRRTALEQYFGPGTRLTVT.

The gene calls are TRBV10-1 and TRBJ2-3; D gene ambiguous. Germline CDR1 and CDR2: WNHNN and SYGVQD (reference sequence). The length of the CDR3 is 14 residues. V lost 3 bases to trimming and J lost 5 bases, with 12 bases between them. The CDR3 DNA follows: TGCGCCAGCAGTGATGAAAGTAGTAAAGATACGCAGTATTTT. As protein: CASSDESSKDTQYF.

This clone was counted many times. The rearrangement uses TRBV3-1 (or the pseudogene TRBV3-2) and TRBJ1-1; 7 bases line up with TRBD1. Germline CDR1 reads LGHDT; CDR2 reads YNNKEL (reference sequence). There are 16 residues in the CDR3. Trimming cost V 1 base and J 4 bases; bases outside gene matches: 9. The CDR3 nucleotides are TGTGCCAGCAGCCAAGCTCGAGAGGGGGCGCGCACTGAAGCTTTCTTT. Translation gives CASSQAREGARTEAFF.

The chain uses TRBV30 and TRBJ2-7; 10 bases align to TRBD2. The ends lost 3 bases at V and 2 bases at J; junction bases unmatched: 4. The CDR3 is 14 residues long. Germline lookup yields CDR1 GTSNPN and CDR2 SVGIG (reference sequence). CDR3 DNA: TGTGCCTGGAGAGTAGCGGGAGGTCCCTACGAGCAGTACTTC. This sequence encodes CAWRVAGGPYEQYF.

This sequence joins TRBV4-1 and TRBJ1-1; 7 nucleotides align to TRBD1. This CDR3 comprises 13 residues. Trimming cost V 0 bases and J 7 bases; bases outside gene matches: 2. CDR1 and CDR2 (germline): MGHRA, YSYEKL. CDR3 amino acids: CASSQETGSEAFF. The CDR3, as DNA: TGCGCCAGCAGCCAAGAGACAGGGAGTGAAGCTTTCTTT.

This chain joins TRBV30 and TRBJ2-7; TRBD1 aligns across 7 bases. This CDR3 is 11 amino acids long. Germline V gene lookup returns CDR1 GTSNPN and CDR2 SVGIG (reference sequence). Trimming cost V 5 bases and J 4 bases; bases outside gene matches: 2. As DNA, the CDR3 is TGTGCCTGGTCGACAGGGTACGAGCAGTACTTC. Protein: CAWSTGYEQYF. The variable domain in full, completed from reference TRBV30 and TRBJ2-7, reads SQTIHQWPATLVQPVGSPLSLECTVEGTSNPNLYWYRQAAGRGLQLLFYSVGIGQISSEVPQNLSASRPQDRQFILSSKKLLLSDSGFYLCAWSTGYEQYFGPGTRLTVT.

As to this clone: The same CDR3 can be traced to other DNA sequences in this sample. The rearrangement uses TRBV7-9 and TRBJ2-7; possibly TRBD1 for D (5 bases). This CDR3 is 12 amino acids long. Germline assignment: CDR1 SEHNR and CDR2 FQNEAQ (reference sequence). V was clipped by 4 bases and J by 3 bases, with 7 bases between them. As DNA, the CDR3 is TGTGCCAGCAGCTCCCAGGGCTACGAGCAGTACTTC. Protein sequence: CASSSQGYEQYF.

This clone was counted a single time. The chain has TRBV4-2 and TRBJ2-1, with 11 bases that match TRBD2. In germline, CDR1 is LGHNA, CDR2 YNFKEQ. V shed 1 base and J 7 bases; nucleotides not matched to a gene: 12. CDR3 length: 18 residues. CDR3 in amino acids: CASSQAPLASGRLNEQFF. The DNA for the CDR3 is TGTGCCAGCAGCCAAGCCCCTCTAGCTAGCGGGAGGTTAAATGAGCAGTTCTTC.

The chain recombines TRBV5-1 with TRBJ1-1, with 8 bases fitting TRBD1. The germline CDR1 and CDR2 sequences are SGHRS and YFSETQ. Trimming took 2 bases from V and 4 from J; bases not matched to a gene: 1. The CDR3 length is 13 residues. The CDR3 DNA reads as TGCGCCAGCAGCTTCACAGGGGGCACTGAAGCTTTCTTT. Residues: CASSFTGGTEAFF.

The chain is built from TRBV7-3 and TRBJ1-2; a weak D match, TRBD1 (6 bases). The V and J ends lost 0 bases and 4 bases respectively, with 12 bases between them. This CDR3 spans 15 amino acids. Germline CDR1 and CDR2: SGHTA and FQGTGA. CDR3 in amino acids: CASSLTAGGFYGYTF. In DNA form, the CDR3 reads TGTGCCAGCAGCTTAACGGCGGGGGGCTTCTATGGCTACACCTTC.

V and J are TRBV14 and TRBJ2-3; possibly TRBD2 for D (6 bases). This CDR3 is 14 amino acids long. Trimming removed 1 base at V and 8 bases at J, with 13 bases between. Germline CDR1 and CDR2: SGHDN and FVKESK. As DNA, the CDR3 is TGTGCCAGCAGCCAAGCGGGAGCTTCGCTTACGCAGTATTTT. Its translation is CASSQAGASLTQYF.

The DNA for the CDR3 is TGCGCCAGCAGCTTGAATGCAGGGGCGGACCGCGGGGAGCTGTTTTTT. This sequence encodes CASSLNAGADRGELFF. The genes are TRBV5-1 and TRBJ2-2; perhaps TRBD1 as D (6 bases). This CDR3 region has 16 residues. V lost 1 base, J lost 7 bases, and 17 bases lay in between. Germline V gene sequence: CDR1 SGHRS, CDR2 YFSETQ.

The chain couples TRBV9 to TRBJ2-1; perhaps TRBD1 as D (6 bases). Trimming removed 1 base at V and 2 bases at J, with 10 bases between. This CDR3 has 15 amino acids. CDR1 is SGDLS, CDR2 YYNGEE, per germline. The CDR3 region is CASSVYRAPYNEQFF. The CDR3 coding sequence is TGTGCCAGCAGCGTATACAGGGCCCCCTACAATGAGCAGTTCTTC.

The CDR3 DNA follows: TGTGCCAGCAGCGAGCTCGGGAGCGGGAGACCCCATGAGCAGTTCTTC. Its translation is CASSELGSGRPHEQFF. This rearrangement joins TRBV9 to TRBJ2-1, with 8 bases identical to TRBD2. The trim removed 3 bases at V and 8 bases at J, leaving 13 bases unmatched. CDR1 is SGDLS and CDR2 is YYNGEE in the germline V gene. The CDR3 runs 16 residues.

V usage is TRBV21-1 and J usage is TRBJ1-1; TRBD1, the table's D call, was not compared with the DNA. TRBV21-1 counts as a pseudogene. This CDR3 contains 15 residues. DNA for the CDR3: TGTGCCAGCAGCTCTCCGGCAGGGTTGGACACTGAAGCTTTCTTT. Translation gives CASSSPAGLDTEAFF.

This rearrangement joins TRBV18 to TRBJ1-1; perhaps TRBD1 as D (5 bases). V shed 1 base and J shed 5 bases, with 14 bases lying between them. Germline-derived CDR1 and CDR2 are KGHSH and LQKENI. There are 15 residues in the CDR3. The CDR3 bases are TGTGCCAGCTCACCACTCAGCGTCGGGGGTACTGAAGCTTTCTTT. It yields the protein CASSPLSVGGTEAFF.